This TCR beta chain was found in a study of Ad26.COV2.S vaccination and SARS-CoV-2 variants. Study as a whole: The authors gave Ad26.COV2.S intramuscularly, either once or twice 56 days apart. Overall study results and limits: Vaccine and placebo groups showed comparable non-spike TCR breadth. Vaccine recipients posted higher spike-specific TCR breadth than their placebo counterparts.

Concerning this clone: Its cognate antigen is unknown.

This sample's treatment: roughly 19 received Ad26.COV2.S at low or high dose, single or two shots; 5 received placebo; per-sample allocation not given. Specimen acquisition occurred on day 63 following the initial vaccine or placebo injection. The protocol was immunoSEQ multiplex PCR, while the TCRdb copy is restricted to in-frame clones and leaves out a portion. There are about 400,000 clones in the sample; roughly 90% occur only once, and 1.5% to 2% lies in the top ten. The sample in question was peripheral blood, obtained in a trial of Ad26.COV2.S vaccine versus placebo. This receptor was obtained from a person aged 18-60 years who received the Ad26.COV2.S COVID-19 vaccine or a placebo.

CDR3 amino acids: CASSWGTSGSSSYEQYF. The CDR3 DNA reads as TGCGCCAGCAGTTGGGGGACTAGCGGTTCAAGCTCCTACGAGCAGTACTTC. This sequence joins TRBV10-2 and TRBJ2-7; 11 nucleotides align to TRBD2. CDR1 and CDR2 from the germline V gene are WSHSY and SAAADI. The CDR3 sequence is 17 residues long. J lost 0 bases, V lost 5 bases, and 9 bases had no gene match.